This passage covers 22 T cell receptor beta chains from one sample sequenced in a study of T cell responses to AZD1222 COVID-19 vaccine. Profiling relied on immunoSEQ multiplex PCR, and the TCRdb table lists in-frame clones only, not all of them. The table records around 74,000 clones, 92% of them present only once. The sample consisted of peripheral blood, taken on day 0 of MenACWY control vaccination. The source of these receptors is an adult in good health.

The chain links TRBV10-3 to TRBJ2-1, with D unresolved. This CDR3 comprises 12 residues. Trimming removed 2 bases at V and 7 bases at J, with 6 bases between. Germline CDR1 reads ENHRY; CDR2 reads SYGVKD. For the CDR3, the DNA is TGTGCCATCAGTGAGGGCAGGAATGAGCAGTTCTTC. It is translated as CAISEGRNEQFF.

The rearrangement uses TRBV2 and TRBJ1-1; 8 bases fit TRBD1. Germline loops: CDR1 SNHLY, CDR2 FYNNEI. The CDR3 is 14 residues long. Trimming cost V 6 bases and J 10 bases; bases outside gene matches: 13. Written as DNA, the CDR3 is TGTGCCAGCAGAATAGACAGGGGCCCCCGTGGAGCTTTCTTT. Its translation: CASRIDRGPRGAFF.

This clone was recorded once. This chain connects TRBV18 to TRBJ2-7; the D gene is possibly TRBD2 (6 bases). This CDR3 has 14 residues. Trimming stripped 2 bases from V and 5 bases from J, with 13 bases between. Germline V CDR1 and CDR2: KGHSH, LQKENI. CDR3 sequence reads: CASSPIKGLNEQYF. CDR3 nucleotides: TGTGCCAGCTCACCAATCAAGGGACTCAACGAGCAGTACTTC.

This clone has only a few counts. The J gene is TRBJ1-6, the V gene TRBV6-5, with D unclear. The CDR3 covers 13 residues. In germline, CDR1 is MNHEY, CDR2 SVGAGI. Between the trimmed V and J ends, which lost 7 bases and 6 bases, there was a span of 10 bases. The CDR3 region is CASTLAVNSPLHF. DNA of the CDR3: TGTGCCAGCACCCTGGCCGTTAATTCACCCCTCCACTTT.

This sequence joins TRBV7-8 and TRBJ2-2, with TRBD1 identical over 8 bases. V gave up 4 bases and J gave up 5 bases; unmatched junction bases: 12. The germline V gene encodes CDR1 SGHVS and CDR2 FQNEAQ. The CDR3 runs to 17 residues. CDR3 loop: CASSSKPGQERTGELFF. Here the CDR3 DNA reads TGTGCCAGCAGCTCAAAACCGGGACAGGAGAGAACCGGGGAGCTGTTTTTT.

The CDR3 reads CASSYEPGGYGYTF. CDR3 bases: TGTGCCAGCAGTTACGAACCCGGAGGCTATGGCTACACCTTC. The chain combines TRBV6-2 or TRBV6-3 with TRBJ1-2; D unresolved. The CDR3 totals 14 residues. CDR1 and CDR2 (germline): MNHEY, SVGEGT. V was pared by 2 bases and J by 4 bases, with 11 bases between.

The V gene is TRBV5-8, the J gene TRBJ2-1, with D maybe TRBD1 (6 bases). The CDR3 has 14 amino acids. The V and J ends lost 2 bases and 5 bases respectively, with 11 bases between them. In germline, CDR1 is SGHTS, CDR2 YDEGEE. As DNA, the CDR3 is TGTGCCAGCAGCTTCCGGACAGCGAACAATGAGCAGTTCTTC. As protein: CASSFRTANNEQFF.

The chain joins TRBV6-5 to TRBJ2-1; either TRBD1 or TRBD2 may fit D (5 bases each). V was clipped by 6 bases and J by 0 bases, with 12 bases between them. CDR3 size: 15 residues. Germline values: CDR1 MNHEY, CDR2 SVGAGI. The CDR3 sequence is CASRVGVSSYNEQFF. CDR3 DNA sequence: TGTGCCAGCAGGGTGGGGGTAAGCTCCTACAATGAGCAGTTCTTC.

The rearrangement links TRBV15 to TRBJ1-5; no firm D call. V was shortened by 8 bases and J by 1 base, with 15 bases between the two germline ends. This CDR3 is built from 15 residues. Looked up from germline, CDR1 is LNHNV and CDR2 is YYDKDF (reference sequence). This chain's CDR3 is CATDSDGQSNQPQHF. CDR3 DNA: TGTGCCACCGACTCGGACGGTCAGAGCAATCAGCCCCAGCATTTT.

The V gene is TRBV5-1, the J gene TRBJ2-1; 8 bases fit TRBD1. Germline lookup yields CDR1 SGHRS and CDR2 YFSETQ. This CDR3 region has 16 residues. V shed 4 bases, J shed 8 bases, and the junction held 14 bases outside the gene matches. The CDR3 is CASSPPGAGGRHEQFF. The CDR3 DNA is TGCGCCAGCAGCCCTCCCGGGGCAGGGGGCAGGCATGAGCAGTTCTTC.

V gene TRBV19 combines with J gene TRBJ1-2; D not certain. Germline V gene lookup returns CDR1 LNHDA and CDR2 SQIVND (reference sequence). The CDR3 loop spans 13 amino acids. Trimming removed 0 bases from V and 4 bases from J, with 6 bases in between. CDR3 DNA: TGTGCCAGTAGTATAGATGGTGGCTATGGCTACACCTTC. It specifies CASSIDGGYGYTF.

This clone appeared a single time. The rearrangement joins TRBV28 to TRBJ1-3, with 7 bases lining up with TRBD1. The CDR3 extends over 13 amino acids. V shed 6 bases and J 4 bases; nucleotides not matched to a gene: 3. The germline V gene has CDR1 MDHEN and CDR2 SYDVKM. The DNA of the CDR3 is TGTGCCAGCAGAAGGGGACAGGGAAACACCATATATTTT. Protein: CASRRGQGNTIYF.

This clone was seen once. This chain connects TRBV24-1 to TRBJ1-1; a possible D gene is TRBD1 (5 bases). V dropped 0 bases and J dropped 7 bases, with 8 bases sitting between them. The length of the CDR3 is 13 residues. Germline V CDR1 and CDR2: KGHDR, SFDVKD. The CDR3 here is CATSDLQGDEAFF. DNA of the CDR3: TGTGCCACCAGTGATTTGCAAGGGGATGAAGCTTTCTTT.

This clone was found a few times. The CDR3 region has the DNA TGTGCCAGTAGTATAGTTGAGGACGGTAACTATGGCTACACCTTC. The encoded protein is CASSIVEDGNYGYTF. V usage is TRBV19 and J usage is TRBJ1-2, with unresolved D. Germline V gives CDR1 LNHDA, CDR2 SQIVND (reference sequence). The germline V and J ends were trimmed by 1 base and 1 base, with 10 bases remaining between them. The length of the CDR3 is 15 residues.

The gene calls are TRBV9 and TRBJ1-3; no clear D gene. The CDR3 is 16 residues long. V dropped 0 bases and J dropped 0 bases, with 10 bases sitting between them. Per germline, CDR1 SGDLS and CDR2 YYNGEE. The CDR3 here is CASSVGPSYSGNTIYF. The CDR3 nucleotides read TGTGCCAGCAGCGTAGGGCCTTCTTACTCTGGAAACACCATATATTTT.

DNA of the CDR3: TGTGCCAGCAGTTTAACCAACAGGGGCGAGCAGTACTTC. It specifies CASSLTNRGEQYF. The V call is TRBV28, the J call TRBJ2-7, with 7 bases fitting TRBD1. CDR1 MDHEN and CDR2 SYDVKM come from the germline V gene. The CDR3 covers 13 residues. V dropped 2 bases and J dropped 6; count of bases not matched to a gene: 4. Full variable domain (outside the CDR3, taken from reference TRBV28 and TRBJ2-7): DVKVTQSSRYLVKRTGEKVFLECVQDMDHENMFWYRQDPGLGLRLIYFSYDVKMKEKGDIPEGYSVSREKKERFSLILESASTNQTSMYLCASSLTNRGEQYFGPGTRLTVT.

This chain links TRBV6-5 with TRBJ2-7; weak D call: TRBD2 (7 bases). The germline V and J ends were trimmed by 5 bases and 7 bases, with 15 bases remaining between them. The CDR3 consists of 13 residues. In germline, CDR1 is MNHEY, CDR2 SVGAGI. CDR3 in DNA: TGTGCCAGCAGTCCCCCGGGGGGCGGTGAGCAGTACTTC. The encoded protein is CASSPPGGGEQYF.

The genes are TRBV9 and TRBJ2-1, with 11 positions matching TRBD2. The CDR3 length is 19 residues. In germline, CDR1 is SGDLS, CDR2 YYNGEE. The ends lost 0 bases at V and 0 bases at J; junction bases unmatched: 8. The DNA of the CDR3 is TGTGCCAGCAGCGTAGCTAGCGGGGGGATCCCGAGCTCCTACAATGAGCAGTTCTTC. Residues: CASSVASGGIPSSYNEQFF. The full variable domain, with the rest looked up from reference TRBV9 and TRBJ2-1, is DSGVTQTPKHLITATGQRVTLRCSPRSGDLSVYWYQQSLDQGLQFLIQYYNGEERAKGNILERFSAQQFPDLHSELNLSSLELGDSALYFCASSVASGGIPSSYNEQFFGPGTRLTVL.

V usage is TRBV4-1 and J usage is TRBJ1-2; 7 bases fit TRBD1. The CDR3 length is 15 residues. Trimming took 8 bases from V and 8 from J; bases not matched to a gene: 17. Germline V gene sequence: CDR1 MGHRA, CDR2 YSYEKL. In DNA form, the CDR3 reads TGCGCCAGCCGTGGACAGGCACTCGCGCCGTGGGGCTACACCTTC. Translation: CASRGQALAPWGYTF.

The count of this clone is one. The chain has TRBV19 and TRBJ1-1; 9 positions match TRBD1. V gave up 2 bases and J gave up 3 bases; unmatched junction bases: 1. Germline V CDR1 and CDR2: LNHDA, SQIVND (reference sequence). The CDR3 covers 14 residues. CDR3 coding DNA: TGTGCCAGTAGTATAACAGGGGGCCACACTGAAGCTTTCTTT. Amino acid sequence: CASSITGGHTEAFF.

This clone was picked up a small number of times. The V gene is TRBV18, the J gene TRBJ1-3; possibly TRBD1 for D (5 bases). The CDR3 totals 14 residues. Trimming shortened V by 2 bases and J by 7 bases, and 12 bases separated the two germline ends. The germline gives CDR1 KGHSH, CDR2 LQKENI. The chain's CDR3 is CASSPGAKPNTIYF. The CDR3 bases are TGTGCCAGCTCACCAGGGGCGAAGCCGAACACCATATATTTT.

This chain joins TRBV27 and TRBJ2-5; no reliable D call. The germline CDR1 and CDR2 sequences are MNHEY and SMNVEV (reference sequence). The CDR3 consists of 14 residues. V lost 7 bases and J 4 bases, leaving 16 bases between the germline ends. The CDR3 DNA sequence: TGTGCCAGCAAGCAGGACGGGTCCGGAGAGACCCAGTACTTC. Protein product: CASKQDGSGETQYF.